The text below deals with one T cell receptor (beta chain). Its cognate antigen is unknown. At collection, donors were nominally healthy, but unrecorded immune exposures were probable. This entry comes from a study of cytomegalovirus exposure and HLA in healthy donors. Overall study results and limits: HLA alleles showed associations with around 15,000 TCR beta sequences in a later analysis, at a 0.05 false discovery rate. Being productive about 90% or about 30% of the time was typical of most TCR beta V segments in an earlier analysis.

This CDR3 spans 10 amino acids. Germline V gene sequence: CDR1 MNHNS, CDR2 SASEGT. Trimming shortened V by 8 bases and J by 5 bases, and 6 bases separated the two germline ends. Amplification used 60 Vbeta primers and 13 Jbeta primers. Method: immunoSEQ multiplex PCR; TCRdb's copy keeps in-frame clones and lacks some. Of under 200,000 clones listed, around 85% are singletons. The TCR originated in a human donor in good health. The chain carries TRBV6-1 and TRBJ1-2, with D perhaps TRBD1 (5 bases). Source material: PBMCs. The DNA for the CDR3 is TGTGCCAGCGGGACTTATGGCTACACCTTC. Its protein is CASGTYGYTF.